This T cell receptor beta chain stems from a study of cytomegalovirus exposure and HLA in healthy donors. This CDR3 spans 17 amino acids. Trimming took 4 bases from V and 0 from J, leaving 18 bases between them. CDR1 and CDR2 from the germline V gene are MGHRA and YSYEKL. PCR employed 60 Vbeta and 13 Jbeta primers. Sequenced by immunoSEQ multiplex PCR; TCRdb stores in-frame clones only, minus some. This sample has 110,000 to 150,000 clones, with 84% found just once. The clonotype was recovered from a boy aged 2 to 10 in good health and CMV-seronegative. This sequence joins TRBV4-1 and TRBJ1-2; the D gene is possibly TRBD1 (5 bases). Material for sequencing was PBMCs. The CDR3 sequence is CASSPFPHRSTNYGYTF. DNA for the CDR3: TGCGCCAGCAGCCCCTTCCCTCACAGGAGCACTAACTATGGCTACACCTTC.